This TCR beta chain was sequenced during a study of spatial heterogeneity in lung cancer. On the study more broadly: Each distinct TCR and UMI combination averaged more than ten appearances in raw reads.

CDR1 and CDR2 (germline): SEHNR, FQNEAQ (reference sequence). The CDR3 sequence is 16 residues long. The ends lost 3 bases at V and 6 bases at J; junction bases unmatched: 10. This clonotype turned up a few times. MiXCR, applied by TCRdb to the 5' RACE reads, yields one record per CDR3 protein. The data show under 6,500 distinct CDR3 sequences, around 4.3% seen once. As for time point: sample taken at primary tumor resection. This specimen was normal lung tissue next to the tumor, taken at surgery. The V and J genes are TRBV7-9 and TRBJ2-4, with TRBD2 identical over 8 bases. This sequence originates from a male donor with early-stage non-small cell lung cancer. CDR3 DNA sequence: TGTGCCAGCAGCTTCCTTAGCGGGGCGGGGTCAAACATTCAGTACTTC. Its translation: CASSFLSGAGSNIQYF. The full variable domain, rest sourced from reference TRBV7-9 and TRBJ2-4, is DTGVSQNPRHKITKRGQNVTFRCDPISEHNRLYWYRQTLGQGPEFLTYFQNEAQLEKSRLLSDRFSAERPKGSFSTLEIQRTEQGDSAMYLCASSFLSGAGSNIQYFGAGTRLSVL.